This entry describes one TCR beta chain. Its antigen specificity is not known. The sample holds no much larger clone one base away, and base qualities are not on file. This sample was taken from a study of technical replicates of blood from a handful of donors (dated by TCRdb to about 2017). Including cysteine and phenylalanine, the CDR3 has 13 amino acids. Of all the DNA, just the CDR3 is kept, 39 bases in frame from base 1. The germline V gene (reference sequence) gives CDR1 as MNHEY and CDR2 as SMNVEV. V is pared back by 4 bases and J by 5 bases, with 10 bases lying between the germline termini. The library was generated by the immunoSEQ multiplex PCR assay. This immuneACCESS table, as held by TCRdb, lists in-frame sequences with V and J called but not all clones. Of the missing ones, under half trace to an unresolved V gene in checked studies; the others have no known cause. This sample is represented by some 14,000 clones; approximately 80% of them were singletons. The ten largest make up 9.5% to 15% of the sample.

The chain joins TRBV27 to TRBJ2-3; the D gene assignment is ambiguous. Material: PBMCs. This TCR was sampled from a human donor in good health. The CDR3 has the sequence CASSSPVGDTQYF. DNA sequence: TGTGCCAGCAGTTCCCCGGTTGGAGATACGCAGTATTTT.